These 10 T cell receptor beta chains were all obtained from the same sample, sequenced in a study of blood T cell repertoires in COVID-19. The table came from immunoSEQ multiplex PCR; TCRdb's copy has only in-frame clones and leaves some out. This table has about 120,000 clones, roughly 80% appearing once. The sequencing input was peripheral blood. Receptors originate from a human donor in a cohort sampled during active COVID-19.

The chain recombines TRBV20-1 with TRBJ1-1, with 8 bases identical to TRBD1. The germline V gene encodes CDR1 DFQATT and CDR2 SNEGSKA (reference sequence). The CDR3 extends over 11 amino acids. V was pared by 5 bases and J by 6 bases, with 2 bases of the junction left unmatched. CDR3 residues: CSARQGPEAFF. DNA for the CDR3: TGCAGTGCTCGACAGGGGCCTGAAGCTTTCTTT.

This clone was detected once. This sequence joins TRBV5-1 and TRBJ2-3; D perhaps matches TRBD2 (5 bases). Trimming removed 1 base from V and 1 base from J, with 10 bases in between. CDR1 is SGHRS, CDR2 YFSETQ, per germline. The CDR3 is made up of 15 amino acids. The CDR3 protein is CASSLTGKGTDTQYF. The CDR3 DNA is TGCGCCAGCAGCTTGACGGGGAAGGGCACAGATACGCAGTATTTT.

This rearrangement joins TRBV7-3 to TRBJ1-2; 11 nucleotides align to TRBD1. V shed 4 bases and J 7 bases; nucleotides not matched to a gene: 5. This CDR3 is built from 14 residues. Germline V gene sequence: CDR1 SGHTA, CDR2 FQGTGA. This CDR3 is CASSSGDRGIGYTF. The CDR3 DNA reads TGTGCCAGCAGCTCTGGGGACAGGGGGATTGGCTACACCTTC.

This clone was seen a single time. The chain links TRBV6-5 to TRBJ2-2; D gene ambiguous. Germline assignment: CDR1 MNHEY and CDR2 SVGAGI. The germline V and J ends were trimmed by 6 bases and 5 bases, with 7 bases remaining between them. The CDR3 runs to 12 residues. The CDR3 sequence is CASRLLTGELFF. CDR3 sequence (DNA): TGTGCCAGCAGGCTACTTACCGGGGAGCTGTTTTTT.

This clone has only a few counts. Other DNA sequences of this sample code for an identical CDR3. The chain couples TRBV12-3 or TRBV12-4 to TRBJ1-1; D is unclear. The CDR3 is 13 amino acids. The V end lost 3 bases, the J end lost 1 base, and 6 bases lay between the germline ends. CDR3 protein: CASSFPGNTEAFF. CDR3 in DNA: TGTGCCAGCAGTTTTCCAGGGAACACTGAAGCTTTCTTT.

This chain uses TRBV7-6 with TRBJ2-1; tentatively, D is TRBD2 (6 bases). Germline V gene lookup returns CDR1 SGHVS and CDR2 FNYEAQ. The length of the CDR3 is 12 residues. The ends were cut back, 1 base at V and 15 bases at J, with 13 bases in the middle. This chain's CDR3 is CASSLGSGVRFF. The CDR3 DNA reads TGTGCCAGCAGCTTAGGTTCGGGAGTCAGGTTCTTC.

In its sample, this clone was seen once. The chain links TRBV24-1 to TRBJ2-6; no definite D call. The CDR3 contains 16 residues. In germline, CDR1 is KGHDR, CDR2 SFDVKD. V was trimmed by 1 base and J by 0 bases, leaving 6 bases between them. The CDR3 region is CATSDFGGSGANVLTF. In DNA form, the CDR3 reads TGTGCCACCAGTGATTTCGGCGGCTCTGGGGCCAACGTCCTGACTTTC.

The V call is TRBV6-4, the J call TRBJ2-1; a possible D gene is TRBD1 (5 bases). In germline, CDR1 is MRHNA, CDR2 SNTAGT. The CDR3 contains 16 residues. Trimming cost V 4 bases and J 0 bases, with 13 bases left between them. CDR3 in DNA: TGTGCCAGCAGTGCCAAGGGGCATAGCTCCTACAATGAGCAGTTCTTC. Amino acids: CASSAKGHSSYNEQFF.

The chain combines TRBV10-1 with TRBJ1-2, with D perhaps matching TRBD1 (6 bases). Germline CDR1 is WNHNN and CDR2 is SYGVQD (reference sequence). Trimming stripped 11 bases from V and 3 bases from J, with 16 bases between. This CDR3 spans 13 amino acids. The DNA for the CDR3 is TGCGCCGGAGGAACAGGGTCGGACTATGGCTACACCTTC. This translates into CAGGTGSDYGYTF.

The chain links TRBV5-6 to TRBJ1-1; no definite D call. Germline V lookup: CDR1 SGHDT, CDR2 YYEEEE. Deletions cut 0 bases from V and 0 bases from J, with 15 bases between. The CDR3 contains 17 residues. The CDR3 coding sequence is TGTGCCAGCAGCTTGGATAGAGCGAATCACGTGAACACTGAAGCTTTCTTT. Translation: CASSLDRANHVNTEAFF.